This T cell receptor (beta chain) was documented in a study of T-cell memory formation after mild COVID-19. TCRdb reanalysed the 5' RACE reads using MiXCR and keeps one entry per CDR3 protein. The sample lists hundreds of thousands of distinct CDR3 sequences, about 17% occurring once. The CDR3 sequence is 15 residues long. Trimming left V 0 bases short and J 7 bases short, with 15 bases between. Findings and limits, study-wide: Researchers could not confirm that second-wave clones peaking on day 37 targeted SARS-CoV-2.

This clonotype was seen only a few times. Its antigen is currently unknown. Sequencing was done on a sample of PBMCs or a T cell subset sorted from them (not recorded which). This TCR was recovered from a young man who had mild COVID-19 (a few samples of this study predate the infection). Cell type and time point are not known. The rearrangement uses TRBV12-3 or TRBV12-4 and TRBJ1-2; D is ambiguous. CDR3 sequence (DNA): TGTGCCAGCAGTTTAGCGAGGCGGTCAGGCGTTGGCTACACCTTC. It codes for CASSLARRSGVGYTF.